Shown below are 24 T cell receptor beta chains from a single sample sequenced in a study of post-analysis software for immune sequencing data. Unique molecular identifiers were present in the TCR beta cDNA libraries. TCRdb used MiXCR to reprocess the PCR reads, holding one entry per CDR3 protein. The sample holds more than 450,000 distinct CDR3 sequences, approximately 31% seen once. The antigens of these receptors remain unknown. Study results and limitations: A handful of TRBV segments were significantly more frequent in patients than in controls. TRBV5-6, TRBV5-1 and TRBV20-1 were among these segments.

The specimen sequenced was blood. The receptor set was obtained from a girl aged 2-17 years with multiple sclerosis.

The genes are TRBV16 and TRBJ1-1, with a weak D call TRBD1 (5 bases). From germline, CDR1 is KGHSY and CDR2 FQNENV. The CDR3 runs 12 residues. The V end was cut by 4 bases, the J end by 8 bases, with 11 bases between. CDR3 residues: CASSPLGGEAFF. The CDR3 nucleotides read TGTGCCAGCAGCCCCCTCGGGGGGGAAGCTTTCTTT.

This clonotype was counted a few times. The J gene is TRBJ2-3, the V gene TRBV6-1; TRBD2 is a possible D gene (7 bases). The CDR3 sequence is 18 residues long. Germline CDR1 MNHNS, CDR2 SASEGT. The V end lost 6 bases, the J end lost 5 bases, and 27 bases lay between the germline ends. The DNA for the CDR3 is TGTGCCAGCAGCCGACAAGGGATGGTAGGAGGGGGGGGAGATACGCAGTATTTT. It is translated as CASSRQGMVGGGGDTQYF.

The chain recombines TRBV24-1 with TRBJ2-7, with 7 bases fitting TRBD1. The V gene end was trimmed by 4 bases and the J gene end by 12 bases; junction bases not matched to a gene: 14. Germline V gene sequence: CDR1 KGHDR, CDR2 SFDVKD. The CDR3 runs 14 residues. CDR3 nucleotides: TGTGCCACCAGTGACCTCAGACAGGGTGAGACCCGGTACTTC. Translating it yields CATSDLRQGETRYF.

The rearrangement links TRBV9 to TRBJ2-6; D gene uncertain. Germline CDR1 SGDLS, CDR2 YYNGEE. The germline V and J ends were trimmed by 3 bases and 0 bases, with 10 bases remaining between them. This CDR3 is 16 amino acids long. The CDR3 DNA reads TGTGCCAGCAGCGCGGCGGTTAACTCTGGGGCCAACGTCCTGACTTTC. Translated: CASSAAVNSGANVLTF.

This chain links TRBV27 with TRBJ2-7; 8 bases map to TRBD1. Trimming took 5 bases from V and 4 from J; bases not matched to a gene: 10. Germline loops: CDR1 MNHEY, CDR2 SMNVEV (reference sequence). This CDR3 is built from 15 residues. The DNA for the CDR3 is TGTGCCAGCAGTCCGGCAGGGGGCCGTGGGTACGAGCAGTACTTC. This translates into CASSPAGGRGYEQYF.

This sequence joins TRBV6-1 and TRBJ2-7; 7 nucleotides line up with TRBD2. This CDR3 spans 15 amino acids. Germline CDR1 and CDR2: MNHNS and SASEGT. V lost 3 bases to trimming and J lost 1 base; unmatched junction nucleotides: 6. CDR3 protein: CASSDGGSGSYEQYF. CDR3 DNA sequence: TGTGCCAGCAGTGACGGCGGGAGCGGGTCCTACGAGCAGTACTTC.

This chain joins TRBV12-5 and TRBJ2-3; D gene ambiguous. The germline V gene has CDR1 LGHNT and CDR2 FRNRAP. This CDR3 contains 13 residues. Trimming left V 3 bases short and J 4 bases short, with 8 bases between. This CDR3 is CASGFDLADTQYF. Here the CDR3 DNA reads TGTGCTAGTGGTTTCGACCTAGCAGATACGCAGTATTTT.

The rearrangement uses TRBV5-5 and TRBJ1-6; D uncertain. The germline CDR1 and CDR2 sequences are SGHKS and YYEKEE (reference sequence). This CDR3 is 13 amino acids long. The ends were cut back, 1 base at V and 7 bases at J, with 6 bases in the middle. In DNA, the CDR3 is TGTGCCAGCAGCTTGACGGGCAATTCACCCCTCCACTTT. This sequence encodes CASSLTGNSPLHF. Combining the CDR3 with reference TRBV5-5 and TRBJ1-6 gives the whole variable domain DAGVTQSPTHLIKTRGQQVTLRCSPISGHKSVSWYQQVLGQGPQFIFQYYEKEERGRGNFPDRFSARQFPNYSSELNVNALLLGDSALYLCASSLTGNSPLHFGNGTRLTVT.

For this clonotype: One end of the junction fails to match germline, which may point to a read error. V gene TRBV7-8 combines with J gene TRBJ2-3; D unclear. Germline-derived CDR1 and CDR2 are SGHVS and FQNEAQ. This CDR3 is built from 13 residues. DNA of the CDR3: TGTGCCGGCAGCCTCGCTAGCACAGATACGCAGTATTTT. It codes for CAGSLASTDTQYF.

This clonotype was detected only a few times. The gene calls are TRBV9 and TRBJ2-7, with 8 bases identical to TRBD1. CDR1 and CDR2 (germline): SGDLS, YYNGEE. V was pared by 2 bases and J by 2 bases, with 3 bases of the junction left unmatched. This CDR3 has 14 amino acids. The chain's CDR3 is CASSVGTGPYEQYF. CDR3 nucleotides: TGTGCCAGCAGCGTCGGGACAGGCCCCTACGAGCAGTACTTC.

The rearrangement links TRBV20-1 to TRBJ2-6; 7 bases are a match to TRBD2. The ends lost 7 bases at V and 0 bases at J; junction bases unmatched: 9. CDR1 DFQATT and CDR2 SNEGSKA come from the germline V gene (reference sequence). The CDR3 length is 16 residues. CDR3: CSGSAAGSSGANVLTF. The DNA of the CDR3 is TGCAGTGGGAGCGCAGCGGGAAGCTCTGGGGCCAACGTCCTGACTTTC.

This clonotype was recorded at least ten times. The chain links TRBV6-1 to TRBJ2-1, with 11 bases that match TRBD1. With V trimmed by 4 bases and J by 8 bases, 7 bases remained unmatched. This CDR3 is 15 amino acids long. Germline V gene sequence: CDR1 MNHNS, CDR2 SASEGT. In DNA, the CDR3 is TGTGCCAGCAGTGCCGGGACAGGGGGAGTGGATGAGCAGTTCTTC. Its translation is CASSAGTGGVDEQFF.

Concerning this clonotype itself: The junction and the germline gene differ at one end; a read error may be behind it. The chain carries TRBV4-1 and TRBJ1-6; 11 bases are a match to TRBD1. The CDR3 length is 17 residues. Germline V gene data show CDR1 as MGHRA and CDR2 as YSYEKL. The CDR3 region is CAGSLLRGQGVESPLHF. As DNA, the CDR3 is TGCGCCGGCAGCCTCCTTAGGGGACAGGGGGTAGAGTCACCCCTCCACTTT.

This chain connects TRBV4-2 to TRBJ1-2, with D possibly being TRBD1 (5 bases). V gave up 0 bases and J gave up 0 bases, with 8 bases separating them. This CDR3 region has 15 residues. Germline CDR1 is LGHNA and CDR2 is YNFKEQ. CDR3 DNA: TGTGCCAGCAGCCAAGATTGGGACTCTAACTATGGCTACACCTTC. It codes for CASSQDWDSNYGYTF.

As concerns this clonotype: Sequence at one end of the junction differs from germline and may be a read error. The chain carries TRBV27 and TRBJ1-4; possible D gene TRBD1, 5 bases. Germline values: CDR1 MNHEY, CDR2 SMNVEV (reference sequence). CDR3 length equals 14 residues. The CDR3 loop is CASSSLGPNEKRFF. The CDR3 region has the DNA TGTGCCAGCAGTTCGCTGGGACCTAATGAAAAACGGTTTTTT.

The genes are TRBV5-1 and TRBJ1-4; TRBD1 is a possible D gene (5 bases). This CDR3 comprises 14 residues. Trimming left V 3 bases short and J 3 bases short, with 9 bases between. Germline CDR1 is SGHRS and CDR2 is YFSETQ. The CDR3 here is CASSYDRPNEKLFF. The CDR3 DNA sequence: TGCGCCAGCAGCTACGACAGACCTAATGAAAAACTGTTTTTT.

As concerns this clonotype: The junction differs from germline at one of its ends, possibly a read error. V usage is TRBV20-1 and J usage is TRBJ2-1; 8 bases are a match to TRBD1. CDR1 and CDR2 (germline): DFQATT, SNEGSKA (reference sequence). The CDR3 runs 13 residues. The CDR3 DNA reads TGCAGTGGGAACGGACAGGGCAACAATGAGCGGTTCTTC. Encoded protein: CSGNGQGNNERFF.

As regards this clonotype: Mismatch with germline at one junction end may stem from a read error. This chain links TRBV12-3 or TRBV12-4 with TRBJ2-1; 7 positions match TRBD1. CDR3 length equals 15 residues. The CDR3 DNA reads TGTGCCAGCAGACCGGGACAGAAGATCTACAATGAGCGGTTCTTC. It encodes CASRPGQKIYNERFF.

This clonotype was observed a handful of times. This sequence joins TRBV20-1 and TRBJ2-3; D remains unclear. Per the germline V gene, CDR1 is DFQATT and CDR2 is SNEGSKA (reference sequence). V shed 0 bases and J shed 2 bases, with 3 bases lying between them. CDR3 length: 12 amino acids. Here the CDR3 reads CSARENTDTQYF. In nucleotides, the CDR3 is TGCAGTGCTAGAGAAAACACAGATACGCAGTATTTT.

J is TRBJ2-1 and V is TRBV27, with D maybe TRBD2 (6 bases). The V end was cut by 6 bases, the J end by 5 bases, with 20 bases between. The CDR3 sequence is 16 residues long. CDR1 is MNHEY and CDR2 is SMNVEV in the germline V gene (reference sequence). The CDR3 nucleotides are TGTGCCAGCAGCACCCCCGGGGGACGCATTAACAATGAGCAGTTCTTC. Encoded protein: CASSTPGGRINNEQFF.

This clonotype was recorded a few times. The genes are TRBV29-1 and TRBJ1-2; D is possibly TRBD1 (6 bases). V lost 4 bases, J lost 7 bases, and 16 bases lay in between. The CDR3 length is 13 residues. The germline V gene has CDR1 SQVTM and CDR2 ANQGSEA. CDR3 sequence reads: CSVGGQTLGGYTF. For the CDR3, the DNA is TGCAGCGTTGGGGGACAAACGTTGGGTGGCTACACCTTC. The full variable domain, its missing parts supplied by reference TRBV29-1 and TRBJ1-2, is SAVISQKPSRDICQRGTSLTIQCQVDSQVTMMFWYRQQPGQSLTLIATANQGSEATYESGFVIDKFPISRPNLTFSTLTVSNMSPEDSSIYLCSVGGQTLGGYTFGSGTRLTVV.

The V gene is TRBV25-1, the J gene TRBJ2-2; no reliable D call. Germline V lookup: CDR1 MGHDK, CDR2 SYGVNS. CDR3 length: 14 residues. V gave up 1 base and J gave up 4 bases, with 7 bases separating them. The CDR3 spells CASSEWSSTGELFF. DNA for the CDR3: TGTGCCAGCAGTGAATGGAGCAGCACCGGGGAGCTGTTTTTT.

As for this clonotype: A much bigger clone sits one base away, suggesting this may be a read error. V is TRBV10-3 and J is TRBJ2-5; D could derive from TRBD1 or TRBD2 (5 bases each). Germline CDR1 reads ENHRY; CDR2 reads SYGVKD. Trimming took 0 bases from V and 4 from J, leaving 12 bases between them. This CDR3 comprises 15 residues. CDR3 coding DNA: TGTGCCATCAGTGAGTCGGGACCGAGTCGAGAGACCCAGTACTTC. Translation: CAISESGPSRETQYF.

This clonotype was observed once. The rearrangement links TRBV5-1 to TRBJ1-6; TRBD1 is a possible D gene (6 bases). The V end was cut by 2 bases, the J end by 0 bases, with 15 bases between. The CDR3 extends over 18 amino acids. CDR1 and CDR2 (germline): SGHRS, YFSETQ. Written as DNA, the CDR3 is TGCGCCAGCAGCTTCGCTGGACAGTTCAGCTCCTATAATTCACCCCTCCACTTT. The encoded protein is CASSFAGQFSSYNSPLHF.